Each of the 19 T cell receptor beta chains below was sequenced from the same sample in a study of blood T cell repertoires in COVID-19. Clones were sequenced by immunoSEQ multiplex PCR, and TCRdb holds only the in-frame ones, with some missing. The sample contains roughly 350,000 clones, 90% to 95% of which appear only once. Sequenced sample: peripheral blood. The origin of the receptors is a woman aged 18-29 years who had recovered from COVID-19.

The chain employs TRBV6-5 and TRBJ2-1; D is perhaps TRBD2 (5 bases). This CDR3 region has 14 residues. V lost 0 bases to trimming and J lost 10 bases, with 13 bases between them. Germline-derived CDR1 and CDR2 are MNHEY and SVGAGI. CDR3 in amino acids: CASSYSPYTGEQFF. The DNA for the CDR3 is TGTGCCAGCAGTTACTCCCCCTATACGGGAGAGCAGTTCTTC.

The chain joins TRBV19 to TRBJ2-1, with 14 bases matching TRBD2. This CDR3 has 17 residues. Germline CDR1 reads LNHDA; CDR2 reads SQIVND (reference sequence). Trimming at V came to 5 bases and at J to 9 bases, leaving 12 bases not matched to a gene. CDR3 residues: CASSAVGGTSGSREQFF. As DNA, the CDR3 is TGTGCCAGTAGTGCCGTAGGAGGGACTAGCGGGAGCCGTGAGCAGTTCTTC.

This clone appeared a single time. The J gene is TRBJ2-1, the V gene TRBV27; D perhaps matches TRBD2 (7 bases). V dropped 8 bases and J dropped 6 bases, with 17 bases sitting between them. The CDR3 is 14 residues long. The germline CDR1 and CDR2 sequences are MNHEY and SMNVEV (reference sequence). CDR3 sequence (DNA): TGTGCCAGCCACCGGGGGGCGCTCCCCAATGAGCAGTTCTTC. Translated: CASHRGALPNEQFF.

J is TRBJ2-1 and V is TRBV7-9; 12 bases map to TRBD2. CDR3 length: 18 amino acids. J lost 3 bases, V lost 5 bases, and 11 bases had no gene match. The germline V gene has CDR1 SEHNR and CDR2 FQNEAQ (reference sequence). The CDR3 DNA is TGTGCCAGCAGCCAATTTCAAAGGACTAGCGGGAACTACAATGAGCAGTTCTTC. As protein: CASSQFQRTSGNYNEQFF.

The DNA of the CDR3 is TGTGCCAGCAGACTAGAGAATGAGCAGTTCTTC. This gives the protein CASRLENEQFF. The rearrangement joins TRBV7-2 to TRBJ2-1; D is possibly TRBD2 (5 bases). Germline CDR1 reads SGHTA; CDR2 reads FQGNSA. Trimming stripped 6 bases from V and 7 bases from J, with 7 bases between. This CDR3 is built from 11 residues.

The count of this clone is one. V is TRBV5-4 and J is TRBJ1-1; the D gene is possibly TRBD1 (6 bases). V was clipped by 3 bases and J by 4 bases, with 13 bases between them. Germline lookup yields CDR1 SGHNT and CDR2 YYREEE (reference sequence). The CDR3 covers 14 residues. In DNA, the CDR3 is TGTGCCAGCAGCTCTACAGGGTGGAGCACTGAAGCTTTCTTT. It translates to CASSSTGWSTEAFF.

DNA for the CDR3: TGCGCCAGCAGCCAGGGACTAGCGGGGGGGTTTGTTGTGAACACCGGGGAGCTGTTTTTT. It yields the protein CASSQGLAGGFVVNTGELFF. This rearrangement joins TRBV4-3 to TRBJ2-2; TRBD2 aligns across 16 bases. The V segment lost 3 bases and the J segment 1 base; nucleotides outside the gene matches: 8. Germline CDR1 is LGHNA and CDR2 is YSLEER. The CDR3 contains 20 residues.

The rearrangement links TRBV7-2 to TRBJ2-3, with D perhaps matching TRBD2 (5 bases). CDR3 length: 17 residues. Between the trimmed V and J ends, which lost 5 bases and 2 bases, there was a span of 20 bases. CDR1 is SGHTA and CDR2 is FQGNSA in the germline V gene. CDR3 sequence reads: CASSLGVRVGLTDTQYF. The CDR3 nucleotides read TGTGCCAGCAGCCTCGGGGTGCGGGTTGGACTCACAGATACGCAGTATTTT.

Here the CDR3 reads CASSGLAGAEQYV. CDR3 bases: TGTGCCAGCAGCGGGTTAGCGGGAGCCGAGCAGTACGTC. This rearrangement joins TRBV2 to TRBJ2-7, with 9 bases fitting TRBD2. V trimming: 6 bases; J trimming: 6 bases; junction bases outside the gene matches: 6. The CDR3 sequence is 13 residues long. In germline, CDR1 is SNHLY, CDR2 FYNNEI.

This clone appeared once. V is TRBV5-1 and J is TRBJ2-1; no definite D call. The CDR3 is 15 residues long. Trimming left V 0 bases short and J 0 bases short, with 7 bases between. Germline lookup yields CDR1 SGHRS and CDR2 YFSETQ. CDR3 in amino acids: CASSLGIVSYNEQFF. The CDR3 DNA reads TGCGCCAGCAGCTTGGGTATAGTCTCCTACAATGAGCAGTTCTTC. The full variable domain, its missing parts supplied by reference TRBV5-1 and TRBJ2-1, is KAGVTQTPRYLIKTRGQQVTLSCSPISGHRSVSWYQQTPGQGLQFLFEYFSETQRNKGNFPGRFSGRQFSNSRSEMNVSTLELGDSALYLCASSLGIVSYNEQFFGPGTRLTVL.

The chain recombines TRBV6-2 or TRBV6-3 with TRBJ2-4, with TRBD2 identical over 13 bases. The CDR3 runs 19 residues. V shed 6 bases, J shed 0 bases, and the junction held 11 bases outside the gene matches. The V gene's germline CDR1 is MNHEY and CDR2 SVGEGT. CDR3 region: CASSQRPGLAGRAKNIQYF. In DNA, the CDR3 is TGTGCCAGCAGCCAGCGACCGGGACTAGCGGGGAGAGCCAAAAACATTCAGTACTTC.

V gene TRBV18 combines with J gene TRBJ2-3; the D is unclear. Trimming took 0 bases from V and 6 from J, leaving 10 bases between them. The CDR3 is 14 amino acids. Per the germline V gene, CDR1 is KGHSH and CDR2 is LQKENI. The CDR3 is CASSPPSWADTQYF. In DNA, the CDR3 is TGTGCCAGCTCACCACCTTCTTGGGCGGATACGCAGTATTTT.

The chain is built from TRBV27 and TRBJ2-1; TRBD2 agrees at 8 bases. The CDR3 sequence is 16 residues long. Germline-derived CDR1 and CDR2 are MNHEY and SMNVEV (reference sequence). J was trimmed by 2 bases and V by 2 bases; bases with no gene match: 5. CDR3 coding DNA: TGTGCCAGCAGTTTAGCTCCTAGCGGGCCCTACAATGAGCAGTTCTTC. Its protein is CASSLAPSGPYNEQFF.

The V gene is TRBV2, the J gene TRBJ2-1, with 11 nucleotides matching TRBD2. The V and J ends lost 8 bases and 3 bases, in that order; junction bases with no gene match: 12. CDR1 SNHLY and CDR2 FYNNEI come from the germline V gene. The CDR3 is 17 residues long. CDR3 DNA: TGTGCCAGCCCGGGGGGTAGCGGGAGGGTCGGCTACAATGAGCAGTTCTTC. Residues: CASPGGSGRVGYNEQFF.

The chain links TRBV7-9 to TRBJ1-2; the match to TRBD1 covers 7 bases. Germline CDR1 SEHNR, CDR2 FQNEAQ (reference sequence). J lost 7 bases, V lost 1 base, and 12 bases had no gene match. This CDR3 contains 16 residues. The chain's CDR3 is CASSLEAGGRPFGYTF. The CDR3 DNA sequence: TGTGCCAGCAGCTTAGAGGCAGGGGGGAGACCTTTTGGCTACACCTTC.

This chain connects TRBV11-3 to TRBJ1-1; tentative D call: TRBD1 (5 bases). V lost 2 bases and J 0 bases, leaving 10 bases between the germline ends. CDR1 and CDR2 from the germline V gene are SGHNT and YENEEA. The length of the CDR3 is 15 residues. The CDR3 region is CASSLIPGLNTEAFF. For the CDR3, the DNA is TGTGCCAGCAGCTTAATACCAGGGTTGAACACTGAAGCTTTCTTT.

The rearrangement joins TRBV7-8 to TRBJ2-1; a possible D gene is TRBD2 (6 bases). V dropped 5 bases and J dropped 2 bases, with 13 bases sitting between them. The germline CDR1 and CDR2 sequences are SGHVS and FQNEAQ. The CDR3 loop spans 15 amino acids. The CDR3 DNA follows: TGTGCCAGCAGCCCAGGGACTCCACCCTACAATGAGCAGTTCTTC. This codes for CASSPGTPPYNEQFF.

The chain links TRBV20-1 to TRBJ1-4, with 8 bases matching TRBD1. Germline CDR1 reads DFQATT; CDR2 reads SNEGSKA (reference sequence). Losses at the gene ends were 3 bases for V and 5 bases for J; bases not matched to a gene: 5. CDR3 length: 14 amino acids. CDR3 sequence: CSASTTGVNEKLFF. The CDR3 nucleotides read TGCAGTGCTAGTACGACAGGGGTGAATGAAAAACTGTTTTTT.

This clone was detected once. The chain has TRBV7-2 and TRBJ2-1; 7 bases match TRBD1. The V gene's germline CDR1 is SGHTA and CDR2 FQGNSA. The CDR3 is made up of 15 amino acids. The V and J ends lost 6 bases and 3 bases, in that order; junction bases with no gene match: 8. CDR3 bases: TGTGCCAGCAGTCCCGGCTCAGGGGGCTACAATGAGCAGTTCTTC. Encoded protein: CASSPGSGGYNEQFF. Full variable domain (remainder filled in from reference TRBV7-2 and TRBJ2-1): GAGVSQSPSNKVTEKGKDVELRCDPISGHTALYWYRQSLGQGLEFLIYFQGNSAPDKSGLPSDRFSAERTGGSVSTLTIQRTQQEDSAVYLCASSPGSGGYNEQFFGPGTRLTVL.